The 15 T cell receptor beta chains below were found in one sample sequenced in a study of blood T cell repertoires in COVID-19. The assay was immunoSEQ multiplex PCR, and TCRdb's table has in-frame clones only and misses some. This sample has roughly 430,000 clones, with roughly 88% found just once. Sequencing was performed on PBMCs or T cells enriched from blood (not recorded which). Receptors originate from a young woman who had been exposed to COVID-19.

The V call is TRBV7-9, the J call TRBJ2-1; D is unresolved. This CDR3 is 13 amino acids long. CDR1 is SEHNR, CDR2 FQNEAQ, per germline (reference sequence). V was shortened by 6 bases and J by 4 bases, with 10 bases between the two germline ends. In DNA form, the CDR3 reads TGTGCCAGCAGTACCAGAGGTTACAATGAGCAGTTCTTC. Its protein product is CASSTRGYNEQFF. The full variable domain, its missing parts supplied by reference TRBV7-9 and TRBJ2-1, is DTGVSQNPRHKITKRGQNVTFRCDPISEHNRLYWYRQTLGQGPEFLTYFQNEAQLEKSRLLSDRFSAERPKGSFSTLEIQRTEQGDSAMYLCASSTRGYNEQFFGPGTRLTVL.

This chain links TRBV7-8 with TRBJ1-5, with TRBD1 matching over 8 bases. CDR1 and CDR2 from the germline V gene are SGHVS and FQNEAQ. The CDR3 runs to 17 residues. V lost 4 bases, J lost 4 bases, and 12 bases stayed unmatched. CDR3 region: CASSSQGGWERNQPQHF. The CDR3 bases are TGTGCCAGCAGCTCACAGGGGGGGTGGGAGCGAAATCAGCCCCAGCATTTT.

This clone was recorded only once. V is TRBV5-1 and J is TRBJ2-1, with D possibly TRBD2 on 6 matching bases. This CDR3 is built from 15 residues. V was pared by 3 bases and J by 4 bases, with 14 bases between. Germline CDR1 is SGHRS and CDR2 is YFSETQ. CDR3 in amino acids: CASSSVAAIYNEQFF. CDR3 nucleotides: TGCGCCAGCAGCTCAGTAGCGGCTATATACAATGAGCAGTTCTTC.

The gene calls are TRBV15 and TRBJ2-1; 7 bases fit TRBD2. The germline V gene has CDR1 LNHNV and CDR2 YYDKDF (reference sequence). J gave up 8 bases and V 0 bases, and 13 bases lay outside the gene matches. There are 17 residues in the CDR3. CDR3 coding DNA: TGTGCCACCAGCAGAGAGGCTAGGAGCGGGATGAGGGATGAGCAGTTCTTC. Translated: CATSREARSGMRDEQFF.

This clone was seen more than once but under ten times. The chain employs TRBV28 and TRBJ1-2, with a possible D match to TRBD1 (6 bases). This CDR3 has 15 amino acids. Germline V lookup: CDR1 MDHEN, CDR2 SYDVKM. Trimming removed 6 bases at V and 4 bases at J, with 18 bases between. The DNA for the CDR3 is TGTGCCAGCAGACGGGGGGCAGCTCGAGGCTATGGCTACACCTTC. This encodes CASRRGAARGYGYTF.

V is TRBV6-4 and J is TRBJ2-1; a weak D match, TRBD1 (6 bases). The CDR3 consists of 14 residues. Germline CDR1 and CDR2: MRHNA and SNTAGT. With 6 bases removed from V and 0 bases from J, the gap between germline ends came to 9 bases. The CDR3 spells CASRKDSSYNEQFF. The CDR3 DNA reads TGTGCCAGCAGAAAGGACAGCTCCTACAATGAGCAGTTCTTC.

This chain joins TRBV5-1 and TRBJ1-3, with D hard to call. Germline V lookup: CDR1 SGHRS, CDR2 YFSETQ. The length of the CDR3 is 12 residues. The V gene lost 4 bases and the J gene lost 3 bases, with 5 bases spanning the gap. In DNA, the CDR3 is TGCGCCAGCAGCACAGATGGAAACACCATATATTTT. It codes for CASSTDGNTIYF. Combining the CDR3 with reference TRBV5-1 and TRBJ1-3 gives the whole variable domain KAGVTQTPRYLIKTRGQQVTLSCSPISGHRSVSWYQQTPGQGLQFLFEYFSETQRNKGNFPGRFSGRQFSNSRSEMNVSTLELGDSALYLCASSTDGNTIYFGEGSWLTVV.

This chain connects TRBV10-1 to TRBJ1-1; 8 bases fit TRBD1. The J segment lost 8 bases and the V segment lost 3 bases, leaving 5 bases of the junction unmatched. Looked up from germline, CDR1 is WNHNN and CDR2 is SYGVQD (reference sequence). The CDR3 sequence is 13 residues long. The CDR3 coding sequence is TGCGCCAGCAGTGATCCGACAGGGGTCGAAGCTTTCTTT. This codes for CASSDPTGVEAFF.

The J gene is TRBJ2-7, the V gene TRBV7-3; the D gene is possibly TRBD1 (5 bases). V lost 1 base, J lost 3 bases, and 13 bases lay in between. The CDR3 is 15 amino acids. The germline V gene has CDR1 SGHTA and CDR2 FQGTGA. CDR3 residues: CASSLSSQGFYEQYF. The CDR3 DNA reads TGTGCCAGCAGCTTAAGTTCCCAGGGATTCTACGAGCAGTACTTC.

This clone has more than one count but fewer than ten. CDR3 nucleotides: TGTGCCAGCAGTTTCAGACAGACCTCCCCTTACGAGCAGTACTTC. This sequence encodes CASSFRQTSPYEQYF. This sequence joins TRBV6-5 and TRBJ2-7, with D possibly TRBD1 on 5 matching bases. Germline assignment: CDR1 MNHEY and CDR2 SVGAGI. V lost 4 bases and J lost 4, with 17 bases in between. This CDR3 is built from 15 residues.

V is TRBV4-1 and J is TRBJ2-1; D possibly corresponds to TRBD2 (6 bases). Germline-derived CDR1 and CDR2 are MGHRA and YSYEKL. The CDR3 has 16 residues. Between the trimmed V and J ends, which lost 2 bases and 8 bases, there was a span of 19 bases. CDR3 protein: CASSQPWREVGYEQFF. DNA for the CDR3: TGCGCCAGCAGCCAACCCTGGAGGGAGGTGGGCTATGAGCAGTTCTTC.

The chain recombines TRBV28 with TRBJ2-3, with D hard to call. Trimming left V 6 bases short and J 2 bases short, with 3 bases between. Looked up from germline, CDR1 is MDHEN and CDR2 is SYDVKM. The CDR3 extends over 11 amino acids. CDR3 nucleotides: TGTGCCAGCAGCTTCACAGATACGCAGTATTTT. Residues: CASSFTDTQYF. Full variable domain (outside the CDR3, taken from reference TRBV28 and TRBJ2-3): DVKVTQSSRYLVKRTGEKVFLECVQDMDHENMFWYRQDPGLGLRLIYFSYDVKMKEKGDIPEGYSVSREKKERFSLILESASTNQTSMYLCASSFTDTQYFGPGTRLTVL.

The chain couples TRBV4-3 to TRBJ1-2; D call uncertain. In germline, CDR1 is LGHNA, CDR2 YSLEER. This CDR3 has 14 residues. Trimming cost V 1 base and J 8 bases, with 14 bases left between them. CDR3 in DNA: TGCGCCAGCAGCCAAGGGAGGGCAGCTAGGGGCTACACCTTC. Translation gives CASSQGRAARGYTF.

V and J are TRBV28 and TRBJ2-5, with D perhaps TRBD1 (6 bases). This CDR3 has 14 amino acids. Germline assignment: CDR1 MDHEN and CDR2 SYDVKM. Trimming shortened V by 5 bases and J by 4 bases, and 14 bases separated the two germline ends. CDR3 in amino acids: CASSRNRVGETQYF. The CDR3 DNA follows: TGTGCCAGCAGTCGCAACAGGGTCGGAGAGACCCAGTACTTC.

Only a few counts were recorded for this clone. The gene calls are TRBV7-8 and TRBJ1-5; the D gene is possibly TRBD1 (6 bases). V dropped 2 bases and J dropped 3 bases, with 20 bases sitting between them. Germline CDR1 reads SGHVS; CDR2 reads FQNEAQ. This CDR3 has 18 amino acids. The CDR3 loop is CASSLPPGADQVNQPQHF. The CDR3 DNA reads as TGTGCCAGCAGCTTACCCCCAGGGGCAGATCAGGTCAATCAGCCCCAGCATTTT.